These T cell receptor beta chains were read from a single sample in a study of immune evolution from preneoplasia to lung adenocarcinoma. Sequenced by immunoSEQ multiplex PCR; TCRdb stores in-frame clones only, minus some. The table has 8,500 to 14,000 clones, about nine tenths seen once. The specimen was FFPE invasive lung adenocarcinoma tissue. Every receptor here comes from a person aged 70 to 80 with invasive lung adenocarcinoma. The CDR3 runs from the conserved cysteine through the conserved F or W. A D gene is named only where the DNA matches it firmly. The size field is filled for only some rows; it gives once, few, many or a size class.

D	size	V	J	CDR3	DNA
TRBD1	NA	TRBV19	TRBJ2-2	CASRAGGTGELFF	TGTGCCAGTAGGGCAGGGGGCACCGGGGAGCTGTTTTTT
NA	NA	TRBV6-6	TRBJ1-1	CASSYSGLETEAFF	TGTGCCAGCAGTTACTCAGGGTTAGAGACTGAAGCTTTCTTT
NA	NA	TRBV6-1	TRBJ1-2	CASTLDSNYGYTF	TGTGCCAGCACCTTGGACAGTAACTATGGCTACACCTTC
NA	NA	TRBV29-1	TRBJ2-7	CSVVGSGYEQYF	TGCAGCGTTGTGGGATCCGGCTACGAGCAGTACTTC
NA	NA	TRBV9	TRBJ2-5	CASSVATSETQYF	TGTGCCAGCAGCGTAGCAACTAGCGAGACCCAGTACTTC
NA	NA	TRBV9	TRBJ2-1	CASSVDVGGYNEQFF	TGTGCCAGCAGCGTAGATGTGGGAGGCTACAATGAGCAGTTCTTC
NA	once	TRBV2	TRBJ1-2	CASTARDGGYGYTF	TGTGCCAGCACAGCCCGGGACGGTGGTTACGGCTACACCTTC
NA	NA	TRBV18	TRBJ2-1	CASLGQGYNEQFF	TGTGCCAGCCTGGGGCAGGGCTACAATGAGCAGTTCTTC
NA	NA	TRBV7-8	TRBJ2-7	CASSLSRGLTPYEQYF	TGTGCCAGCAGCTTAAGTCGGGGACTTACGCCCTACGAGCAGTACTTC
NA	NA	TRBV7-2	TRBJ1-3	CASSLALARADSGNTIYF	TGTGCCAGCAGCTTGGCCCTAGCCAGGGCAGACTCTGGAAACACCATATATTTT
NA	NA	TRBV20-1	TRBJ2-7	CSAKSVYEQYF	TGCAGTGCCAAAAGCGTCTACGAGCAGTACTTC
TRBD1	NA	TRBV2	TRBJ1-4	CASSGDRGEKLFF	TGTGCCAGCAGTGGAGACAGGGGCGAAAAACTGTTTTTT
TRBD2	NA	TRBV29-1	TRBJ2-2	CSVEMAGGPVGTGELFF	TGCAGCGTTGAAATGGCGGGAGGCCCCGTTGGCACCGGGGAGCTGTTTTTT
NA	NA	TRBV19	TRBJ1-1	CASSLRVNTEAFF	TGTGCCAGTAGTCTCAGGGTCAACACTGAAGCTTTCTTT
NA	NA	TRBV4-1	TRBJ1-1	CASSQRNLGTEAFF	TGCGCCAGCAGCCAACGAAACCTTGGGACTGAAGCTTTCTTT
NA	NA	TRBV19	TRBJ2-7	CASSPTRDGRYEQYF	TGTGCCAGTAGTCCAACTAGGGACGGTCGCTACGAGCAGTACTTC
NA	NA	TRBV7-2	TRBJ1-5	CASSLGRGSNQPQHF	TGTGCCAGCAGCTTAGGTCGGGGGAGCAATCAGCCCCAGCATTTT
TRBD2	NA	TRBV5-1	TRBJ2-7	CASSVGLAGGPVNEQYF	TGCGCCAGCAGCGTGGGACTAGCGGGGGGGCCTGTAAACGAGCAGTACTTC
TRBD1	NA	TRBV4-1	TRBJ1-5	CASSQDPQGAPNQPQHF	TGCGCCAGCAGCCAAGACCCCCAGGGGGCACCCAATCAGCCCCAGCATTTT
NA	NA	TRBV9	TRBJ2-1	CASSVGGGTYNEQFF	TGTGCCAGCAGCGTAGGCGGGGGCACCTACAATGAGCAGTTCTTC
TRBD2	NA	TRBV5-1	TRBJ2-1	CASSLITSGAWNEQFF	TGCGCCAGCAGCTTGATCACTAGCGGGGCCTGGAATGAGCAGTTCTTC
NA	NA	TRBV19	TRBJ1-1	CASGTQLDTEAFF	TGTGCCAGTGGGACCCAGCTGGACACTGAAGCTTTCTTT